The clone carrying this T cell receptor beta chain occurred once. Per the study methods: Amplification of reference gene primers provided the estimated nucleated cell counts. Here immunoSEQ multiplex PCR was the method, and the copy in TCRdb shows in-frame clones only, minus some. V and J calls plus clone size are reproduced from that table; the DNA served to infer D and trimming. The repertoire includes 150,000 to 200,000 clones, 82% of them detected once, and about 5.5% sits in the top ten. The ends lost 5 bases at V and 2 bases at J; junction bases unmatched: 3. CDR3 size: 14 residues. CDR1 and CDR2 from the germline V gene are SEHNR and FQNEAQ (reference sequence). This entry comes from a study of blood T cell repertoires in COVID-19. Study information: There were acute and convalescent COVID-19 samples, and they came from the United States, Italy and Spain. T cells, B-cell-depleted T cells, or PBMCs supplied cDNA or gDNA.

Residents of 24 US areas, aged roughly 18 to 89 years, made up the participants. The origin of this receptor is a woman in her sixties or seventies with acute COVID-19. This rearrangement joins TRBV7-9 to TRBJ2-1, with 7 bases matching TRBD2. Material: PBMCs or T cells enriched from blood (not recorded which). The CDR3 DNA sequence: TGTGCCAGCAGCCCAGCGGGGACCTACAATGAGCAGTTCTTC. This sequence encodes CASSPAGTYNEQFF.